Each of the 31 T cell receptor beta chains below was sequenced from the same sample in a study of follicular helper T cells after annual influenza vaccination. Measured with immunoSEQ multiplex PCR; TCRdb has only the in-frame clones, and not every one. The repertoire holds about 4,800 clones, with 83% as singletons. The time point was: 2015-2016 season, 7 days after influenza vaccination. The specimen comprised CXCR5+ CD38- circulating T follicular helper cells from blood, sampled 7 days after influenza vaccination. Documented subset: circulating Tfh, non-naive CD4+CXCR5+PD-1+ (ICOS+CD38+ or ICOS-CD38-). These receptors came from an adult who received the influenza vaccine.

The chain carries TRBV11-1 and TRBJ2-5; no reliable D call. Germline V lookup: CDR1 SGHAT, CDR2 FQDESV (reference sequence). Trimming stripped 5 bases from V and 0 bases from J, with 4 bases between. CDR3 length: 12 residues. CDR3 protein: CASSLYQETQYF. For the CDR3, the DNA is TGTGCCAGCAGCCTGTACCAAGAGACCCAGTACTTC.

Notes on this clone: The junction shows a germline mismatch at one end, possibly a read error. The chain combines TRBV6-1 with TRBJ1-1; maybe TRBD1 (6 bases). Germline V CDR1 and CDR2: MNHNS, SASEGT. This CDR3 is built from 11 residues. CDR3 amino acids: CSGGQPGKAFF. The CDR3 nucleotides are TGCTCGGGGGGGCAGCCCGGAAAGGCTTTCTTT.

CDR3 loop: CASSFSVNYEQYF. Written as DNA, the CDR3 is TGTGCCAGCAGCTTTTCTGTGAACTACGAGCAGTACTTC. The rearrangement links TRBV7-2 to TRBJ2-7; no clear D gene. CDR1 is SGHTA, CDR2 FQGNSA, per germline. CDR3 length: 13 residues. V gave up 3 bases and J gave up 3 bases, with 9 bases separating them.

This chain connects TRBV7-8 to TRBJ1-2, with unresolved D. The CDR3 totals 14 residues. The V gene lost 4 bases and the J gene lost 4 bases, with 13 bases spanning the gap. Germline CDR1 and CDR2: SGHVS and FQNEAQ. The CDR3 coding sequence is TGTGCCAGCAGCTCTCCCTCATTGGGCTATGGCTACACCTTC. Residues: CASSSPSLGYGYTF.

The chain employs TRBV6-5 and TRBJ1-2; D unresolved. The CDR3 spans 13 residues. Trimming shortened V by 4 bases and J by 4 bases, and 10 bases separated the two germline ends. Germline V gene data show CDR1 as MNHEY and CDR2 as SVGAGI. The CDR3 DNA reads as TGTGCCAGCAGTTTACCGGGAAGCTATGGCTACACCTTC. This gives the protein CASSLPGSYGYTF.

The genes are TRBV18 and TRBJ1-5, with D possibly matching TRBD1 (5 bases). Trimming removed 2 bases from V and 1 base from J, with 18 bases in between. CDR3 length equals 18 residues. Germline V gives CDR1 KGHSH, CDR2 LQKENI. The CDR3 nucleotides read TGTGCCAGCTCACCAATTGGCCCAGGGACGGGGAGCAATCAGCCCCAGCATTTT. It codes for CASSPIGPGTGSNQPQHF. The whole variable domain, filled in from reference TRBV18 and TRBJ1-5, reads NAGVMQNPRHLVRRRGQEARLRCSPMKGHSHVYWYRQLPEEGLKFMVYLQKENIIDESGMPKERFSAEFPKEGPSILRIQQVVRGDSAAYFCASSPIGPGTGSNQPQHFGDGTRLSIL.

V usage is TRBV2 and J usage is TRBJ1-5, with 8 bases lining up with TRBD1. V shed 4 bases and J 3 bases; nucleotides not matched to a gene: 5. The CDR3 extends over 15 amino acids. Germline CDR1 reads SNHLY; CDR2 reads FYNNEI. The CDR3 nucleotides are TGTGCCAGCAGTGGACAGGGGATTGACAATCAGCCCCAGCATTTT. Translated: CASSGQGIDNQPQHF.

The genes are TRBV23-1 and TRBJ2-7, with 7 bases that match TRBD2. TRBV23-1 is noted as an ORF with a role that remains uncertain. The CDR3 is 17 amino acids. Unmatched junction bases numbered 17, after V lost 4 bases and J lost 5 bases. The CDR3 nucleotides are TGCGCCAGCAGTCGATCCGGAGGCGCGGGGGAGAAAAACGAGCAGTACTTC. Its protein product is CASSRSGGAGEKNEQYF.

The V call is TRBV2, the J call TRBJ1-2; no clear D. From germline, CDR1 is SNHLY and CDR2 FYNNEI. The CDR3 totals 13 residues. V gave up 11 bases and J gave up 7 bases, with 20 bases separating them. CDR3 sequence: CAGKTRLGSGYTF. The CDR3 DNA reads TGTGCCGGAAAGACCAGGTTAGGTTCTGGCTACACCTTC.

This chain uses TRBV7-2 with TRBJ2-1; 13 bases fit TRBD2. Germline CDR1 SGHTA, CDR2 FQGNSA. The CDR3 has 15 residues. J was trimmed by 9 bases and V by 3 bases; bases with no gene match: 5. CDR3 sequence (DNA): TGTGCCAGCAGCTTTGGACTAGCGGGGGCAGGTGAGCAGTTCTTC. It translates to CASSFGLAGAGEQFF.

The V gene is TRBV7-9, the J gene TRBJ1-2; 7 bases map to TRBD1. This CDR3 spans 13 amino acids. Germline V gene sequence: CDR1 SEHNR, CDR2 FQNEAQ (reference sequence). The ends lost 4 bases at V and 6 bases at J; junction bases unmatched: 5. The CDR3 sequence: CASSSTGMDGYTF. The CDR3 DNA is TGTGCCAGCAGCTCGACAGGGATGGATGGCTACACCTTC.

The gene calls are TRBV5-6 and TRBJ1-2; no clear D. Germline V gene data show CDR1 as SGHDT and CDR2 as YYEEEE. The germline V and J ends were trimmed by 5 bases and 2 bases, with 7 bases remaining between them. This CDR3 has 12 amino acids. CDR3 protein: CASRRENYGYTF. CDR3 in DNA: TGTGCCAGCAGAAGGGAAAACTATGGCTACACCTTC.

This CDR3 reads CASSARGSHTGELFF. DNA of the CDR3: TGTGCCAGTAGTGCCAGAGGCAGTCACACCGGGGAGCTGTTTTTT. The chain employs TRBV19 and TRBJ2-2; D unresolved. Trimming stripped 5 bases from V and 3 bases from J, with 13 bases between. Germline CDR1 reads LNHDA; CDR2 reads SQIVND (reference sequence). The CDR3 is 15 residues long.

V is TRBV5-1 and J is TRBJ1-5; D not resolved. V lost 4 bases and J 4 bases, leaving 9 bases between the germline ends. This CDR3 is 13 amino acids long. CDR1 and CDR2 from the germline V gene are SGHRS and YFSETQ. Here the CDR3 DNA reads TGCGCCAGCAGCGATGGCGATAATCAGCCCCAGCATTTT. It codes for CASSDGDNQPQHF. Combining the CDR3 with reference TRBV5-1 and TRBJ1-5 gives the whole variable domain KAGVTQTPRYLIKTRGQQVTLSCSPISGHRSVSWYQQTPGQGLQFLFEYFSETQRNKGNFPGRFSGRQFSNSRSEMNVSTLELGDSALYLCASSDGDNQPQHFGDGTRLSIL.

V is TRBV12-1 and J is TRBJ2-3; the table names TRBD2, a call not compared with the DNA. TRBV12-1 is given as a pseudogene. The CDR3 covers 16 residues. CDR3: CASSLRRGGRSDTQYF. The CDR3 DNA sequence: TGTGCCAGCAGCCTAAGGCGGGGGGGTCGATCAGATACGCAGTATTTT.

The chain has TRBV18 and TRBJ1-1; 12 nucleotides align to TRBD1. CDR1 is KGHSH, CDR2 LQKENI, per germline. V trimming: 4 bases; J trimming: 6 bases; junction bases outside the gene matches: 9. CDR3 size: 16 residues. The CDR3 region is CASSLYGTGGAAEAFF. CDR3 sequence (DNA): TGTGCCAGCTCACTCTACGGGACAGGGGGCGCGGCTGAAGCTTTCTTT.

The rearrangement joins TRBV18 to TRBJ2-3, with 9 bases that match TRBD1. This CDR3 has 16 amino acids. V trimming: 0 bases; J trimming: 5 bases; junction bases outside the gene matches: 6. CDR1 is KGHSH and CDR2 is LQKENI in the germline V gene. CDR3 sequence reads: CASSPPLGQGKDTQYF. Written as DNA, the CDR3 is TGTGCCAGCTCACCACCGCTAGGACAGGGGAAAGATACGCAGTATTTT.

The chain recombines TRBV6-5 with TRBJ2-1, with 14 positions matching TRBD2. Germline V gene data show CDR1 as MNHEY and CDR2 as SVGAGI. The length of the CDR3 is 15 residues. Unmatched junction bases numbered 5, after V lost 6 bases and J lost 7 bases. The CDR3 here is CASRRGLAGANEQFF. For the CDR3, the DNA is TGTGCCAGCAGAAGGGGACTAGCGGGGGCTAATGAGCAGTTCTTC.

The chain employs TRBV6-5 and TRBJ1-2; tentative D call: TRBD1 (6 bases). The CDR3 sequence is 13 residues long. Trimming stripped 7 bases from V and 4 bases from J, with 13 bases between. Germline loops: CDR1 MNHEY, CDR2 SVGAGI. CDR3 region: CASNNRVGYGYTF. DNA of the CDR3: TGTGCCAGCAACAACAGGGTGGGCTATGGCTACACCTTC.

The chain links TRBV4-3 to TRBJ1-2; TRBD1 is a possible D gene (5 bases). CDR3 size: 16 residues. With 0 bases removed from V and 3 bases from J, the gap between germline ends came to 14 bases. Germline V lookup: CDR1 LGHNA, CDR2 YSLEER. The CDR3 loop reads CASSQDLLGADYGYTF. In DNA, the CDR3 is TGCGCCAGCAGCCAAGATCTACTTGGGGCTGACTATGGCTACACCTTC.

V and J are TRBV18 and TRBJ2-5; possible D gene TRBD2, 6 bases. The CDR3 is 13 residues long. V was trimmed by 6 bases and J by 1 base, leaving 9 bases between them. Looked up from germline, CDR1 is KGHSH and CDR2 is LQKENI. Here the CDR3 reads CASSRDVQETQYF. DNA for the CDR3: TGTGCCAGCTCGCGGGACGTCCAAGAGACCCAGTACTTC.

The genes are TRBV9 and TRBJ2-2, with TRBD2 matching over 15 bases. Trimming removed 2 bases from V and 7 bases from J; junction bases left unmatched: 9. The CDR3 covers 18 residues. Per the germline V gene, CDR1 is SGDLS and CDR2 is YYNGEE. The DNA of the CDR3 is TGTGCCAGCAGCGTTTTGGGACTAGCGGGGGGCCGTGACGGGGAGCTGTTTTTT. This sequence encodes CASSVLGLAGGRDGELFF.

This clone was observed a handful of times. The chain uses TRBV15 and TRBJ1-4; the D is unclear. Germline-derived CDR1 and CDR2 are LNHNV and YYDKDF (reference sequence). The germline V and J ends were trimmed by 0 bases and 5 bases, with 7 bases remaining between them. The CDR3 is 14 residues long. In DNA form, the CDR3 reads TGTGCCACCAGCAGAGATCTAGGGAATGAAAAACTGTTTTTT. This translates into CATSRDLGNEKLFF.

The chain links TRBV6-5 to TRBJ1-4, with 9 bases aligning to TRBD1. The V gene's germline CDR1 is MNHEY and CDR2 SVGAGI. V lost 4 bases and J lost 12; bases outside the gene matches: 12. The CDR3 is 15 residues long. CDR3 in amino acids: CASSSKGQGSGELFF. The CDR3 nucleotides are TGTGCCAGCAGTTCGAAGGGACAGGGAAGCGGCGAACTGTTTTTT.

CDR3 sequence (DNA): TGTGCCAGTAGTTCGGGACAGAAGATCACCGGGGAGCTGTTTTTT. Protein: CASSSGQKITGELFF. The chain employs TRBV19 and TRBJ2-2; 7 bases are a match to TRBD1. The ends lost 5 bases at V and 4 bases at J; junction bases unmatched: 7. The CDR3 runs to 15 residues. CDR1 and CDR2 (germline): LNHDA, SQIVND (reference sequence). The whole variable domain, remainder taken from reference TRBV19 and TRBJ2-2, is DGGITQSPKYLFRKEGQNVTLSCEQNLNHDAMYWYRQDPGQGLRLIYYSQIVNDFQKGDIAEGYSVSREKKESFPLTVTSAQKNPTAFYLCASSSGQKITGELFFGEGSRLTVL.

The chain uses TRBV7-6 and TRBJ2-2; the match to TRBD1 covers 12 bases. The V gene's germline CDR1 is SGHVS and CDR2 FNYEAQ. V lost 1 base to trimming and J lost 6 bases; unmatched junction nucleotides: 3. The CDR3 runs 16 residues. The CDR3 DNA sequence: TGTGCCAGCAGCTTAGTGGGACAGGGGGCTTCCGGGGAGCTGTTTTTT. Translating gives CASSLVGQGASGELFF.

Comments on this clone: A junction boundary mismatches the germline segment, possibly from a read error. The CDR3 DNA reads as TGCGCCGGCAGCCCTCGACAGGGAAATTCACCCCTCCACTTT. Translating gives CAGSPRQGNSPLHF. The chain recombines TRBV5-1 with TRBJ1-6; 7 bases match TRBD1. CDR1 and CDR2 (germline): SGHRS, YFSETQ. The CDR3 runs 14 residues.

The chain joins TRBV11-2 to TRBJ1-1; tentative D call: TRBD1 (6 bases). The V gene lost 5 bases and the J gene lost 5 bases, with 12 bases spanning the gap. The CDR3 consists of 13 residues. The V gene's germline CDR1 is SGHAT and CDR2 FQNNGV. This CDR3 is CASSLDRLTEAFF. The CDR3 DNA reads as TGTGCCAGCAGCCTGGACAGACTTACTGAAGCTTTCTTT.

The chain employs TRBV14 and TRBJ2-2, with 7 bases identical to TRBD2. Germline V gene data show CDR1 as SGHDN and CDR2 as FVKESK. The CDR3 contains 17 residues. Trimming cost V 1 base and J 0 bases; bases outside gene matches: 5. In DNA form, the CDR3 reads TGTGCCAGCAGCCAAGCGCGGACTAGTTCGAACACCGGGGAGCTGTTTTTT. Its translation is CASSQARTSSNTGELFF.

This chain links TRBV18 with TRBJ2-2; TRBD1 aligns across 8 bases. There are 18 residues in the CDR3. The germline gives CDR1 KGHSH, CDR2 LQKENI. The V gene end was trimmed by 4 bases and the J gene end by 1 base; junction bases not matched to a gene: 11. CDR3 DNA: TGTGCCAGCTCACTCAAGTCCAACAGGGGGTTGAACACCGGGGAGCTGTTTTTT. Its translation is CASSLKSNRGLNTGELFF.

This chain links TRBV7-8 with TRBJ2-1; TRBD1 agrees at 10 bases. Germline V lookup: CDR1 SGHVS, CDR2 FQNEAQ. V lost 0 bases and J lost 4; bases outside the gene matches: 9. CDR3 length equals 18 residues. The CDR3 DNA sequence: TGTGCCAGCAGCTTAGCGAGCCTTTGGACAGGGGGTTACAATGAGCAGTTCTTC. This codes for CASSLASLWTGGYNEQFF.